These T cell receptor beta chains were read from a single sample in a study of blood T cell repertoires in COVID-19. Assay used: immunoSEQ multiplex PCR; TCRdb lists only in-frame clones, some missing. The sample includes about 54,000 clones, approximately 80% of them seen just once. Sequenced material: peripheral blood. The receptors shown here come from a man in his fifties or sixties with acute or convalescent COVID-19. The CDR3 runs from the conserved cysteine through the conserved F or W. The D gene is left open where the match is weak. Where a row states a size, it is once, few, many or the class of an expanded clone; other rows omit it.

j_gene: TRBJ2-7
v_gene: TRBV4-1
abundance: .
d_gene: TRBD1
CDR3nt: TGCGCCAGCAGCCAAGATCGCGAACAGGGGCATTACGAGCAGTACTTC
CDR3aa: CASSQDREQGHYEQYF

j_gene: TRBJ1-4
v_gene: TRBV3-1/TRBV3-2
abundance: .
d_gene: TRBD1
CDR3nt: TGTGCCAGCAGCCAGATCCCGGACAGGGGTAATGAAAAACTGTTTTTT
CDR3aa: CASSQIPDRGNEKLFF

j_gene: TRBJ1-2
v_gene: TRBV19
abundance: once
d_gene: .
CDR3nt: TGTGCCAGTAGTGTTGGCGGGACCGACTATGGCTACACCTTC
CDR3aa: CASSVGGTDYGYTF

j_gene: TRBJ1-1
v_gene: TRBV18
abundance: .
d_gene: TRBD1
CDR3nt: TGTGCCAGCTCACCGGACAGGCTCATGAACACTGAAGCTTTCTTT
CDR3aa: CASSPDRLMNTEAFF

j_gene: TRBJ1-1
v_gene: TRBV2
abundance: .
d_gene: .
CDR3nt: TGTGCCAGCATAATCTCTAGGATCCAAGCTTTCTTT
CDR3aa: CASIISRIQAFF

j_gene: TRBJ1-5
v_gene: TRBV28
abundance: .
d_gene: .
CDR3nt: TGTGCCAGCAGTTTTAGGGTTGGCAGGGGCTATCAGCCCCAGCATTTT
CDR3aa: CASSFRVGRGYQPQHF

j_gene: TRBJ2-2
v_gene: TRBV14
abundance: .
d_gene: .
CDR3nt: TGTGCCAGCAGCCAATGGTCGGGCGGGGAGCTGTTTTTT
CDR3aa: CASSQWSGGELFF

j_gene: TRBJ2-2
v_gene: TRBV29-1
abundance: once
d_gene: .
CDR3nt: TGCAGCGCTAAGTCGGACACCGGGGAGCTGTTTTTT
CDR3aa: CSAKSDTGELFF

j_gene: TRBJ1-2
v_gene: TRBV29-1
abundance: .
d_gene: TRBD1
CDR3nt: TGCAGCGCCGACAGGGATAGAGACTATGGCTACACCTTC
CDR3aa: CSADRDRDYGYTF

j_gene: TRBJ1-1
v_gene: TRBV6-5
abundance: .
d_gene: .
CDR3nt: TGTACCAGCGATAGGGGGTTAGGGACTGAAGCTTTCTTT
CDR3aa: CTSDRGLGTEAFF

j_gene: TRBJ1-2
v_gene: TRBV5-5
abundance: .
d_gene: TRBD1
CDR3nt: TGTGCCAGCAGCTTTGACAGGGGTGGCTACACCTTC
CDR3aa: CASSFDRGGYTF

j_gene: TRBJ2-3
v_gene: TRBV7-2
abundance: .
d_gene: TRBD2
CDR3nt: TGTGCCAGCAGCTTGGGACTAGCAACAGATACGCAGTATTTT
CDR3aa: CASSLGLATDTQYF

j_gene: TRBJ2-2
v_gene: TRBV7-8
abundance: .
d_gene: .
CDR3nt: TGTGCCAGCAGCTCGGTAGGGGGGGCGCTTGGGGAGCTGTTTTTT
CDR3aa: CASSSVGGALGELFF

j_gene: TRBJ1-1
v_gene: TRBV5-1
abundance: .
d_gene: TRBD1
CDR3nt: TGCGCCAGCAGCGCCGAGACAGGGCTGTACACTGAAGCTTTCTTT
CDR3aa: CASSAETGLYTEAFF

j_gene: TRBJ2-1
v_gene: TRBV28
abundance: .
d_gene: .
CDR3nt: TGTGCCAGCAGTTCTCGCGAGAGCTCCTACAATGAGCAGTTCTTC
CDR3aa: CASSSRESSYNEQFF

j_gene: TRBJ2-7
v_gene: TRBV2
abundance: .
d_gene: TRBD1
CDR3nt: TGTGCCAGCATTATCACCGAGGTTTGGGGACAGGGGTATTACGAGCAGTACTTC
CDR3aa: CASIITEVWGQGYYEQYF

j_gene: TRBJ1-1
v_gene: TRBV7-8
abundance: .
d_gene: .
CDR3nt: TGTGCCAGTACGACGGGGTTGAACACTGAAGCTTTCTTT
CDR3aa: CASTTGLNTEAFF

j_gene: TRBJ1-2
v_gene: TRBV7-2
abundance: .
d_gene: .
CDR3nt: TGTGCCAGCAGCACAGCGGTCGGATACTATGGCTACACCTTC
CDR3aa: CASSTAVGYYGYTF

j_gene: TRBJ2-5
v_gene: TRBV5-4
abundance: .
d_gene: .
CDR3nt: TGTGCCAGCAGTCCCCGGTCTCACAGGGTGGGAGAGACCCAGTACTTC
CDR3aa: CASSPRSHRVGETQYF

j_gene: TRBJ1-2
v_gene: TRBV5-1
abundance: .
d_gene: TRBD1
CDR3nt: TGCGCCAGCAGCTTGGATGGACAGGGACAGACGGGCTACACCTTC
CDR3aa: CASSLDGQGQTGYTF

j_gene: TRBJ1-3
v_gene: TRBV30
abundance: .
d_gene: TRBD1
CDR3nt: TGTGCGTCCAGGGGGTTGGGCTCTGGAAACACCATATATTTT
CDR3aa: CASRGLGSGNTIYF

j_gene: TRBJ1-5
v_gene: TRBV6-5
abundance: .
d_gene: .
CDR3nt: TGTGCCAGCAGCCCGGAGGGCGGGGTCTGGCAGCCCCAGCATTTT
CDR3aa: CASSPEGGVWQPQHF

j_gene: TRBJ1-5
v_gene: TRBV29-1
abundance: .
d_gene: .
CDR3nt: TGCAGCGTTGCGGGGGGCGGTCAGCCCCAGCATTTT
CDR3aa: CSVAGGGQPQHF

j_gene: TRBJ2-5
v_gene: TRBV5-6
abundance: .
d_gene: TRBD1
CDR3nt: TGTGCCAGCAGCTTGCGGACAGGGGGCGTAGAGACCCAGTACTTC
CDR3aa: CASSLRTGGVETQYF

j_gene: TRBJ1-1
v_gene: TRBV11-2
abundance: .
d_gene: .
CDR3nt: TGTGCCAGCAGCCTAAAGTACGAGACTGAAGCTTTCTTT
CDR3aa: CASSLKYETEAFF

j_gene: TRBJ2-1
v_gene: TRBV27
abundance: .
d_gene: .
CDR3nt: TGTGCCAGCAGTAAATTGGAAAGGGGGAATGAGCAGTTCTTC
CDR3aa: CASSKLERGNEQFF

j_gene: TRBJ1-1
v_gene: TRBV28
abundance: few
d_gene: TRBD1
CDR3nt: TGTGCCAGCACCCAGACAGGGCAGATCACTGAAGCTTTCTTT
CDR3aa: CASTQTGQITEAFF

j_gene: TRBJ2-7
v_gene: TRBV5-1
abundance: .
d_gene: .
CDR3nt: TGCGCCAGCAGCTTGGAGCCGAATTCCTACGAGCAGTACTTC
CDR3aa: CASSLEPNSYEQYF

j_gene: TRBJ2-5
v_gene: TRBV6-5
abundance: few
d_gene: TRBD2
CDR3nt: TGTGCCAGCAGTTACATCGCTAGCGGGAGTCAGACCCAGTACTTC
CDR3aa: CASSYIASGSQTQYF

j_gene: TRBJ1-5
v_gene: TRBV5-1
abundance: .
d_gene: .
CDR3nt: TGCGCCAGCAGCCCCCGGTCGGGTGATGATCAGCCCCAGCATTTT
CDR3aa: CASSPRSGDDQPQHF

j_gene: TRBJ1-6
v_gene: TRBV7-7
abundance: .
d_gene: .
CDR3nt: TGTGCTAGCAGCCTGGACTCTTATAATTCACCCCTCCACTTT
CDR3aa: CASSLDSYNSPLHF

j_gene: TRBJ1-3
v_gene: TRBV18
abundance: .
d_gene: .
CDR3nt: TGTGCCAGCTCACCAGTAAGCGGATTCTCTGGAAACACCATATATTTT
CDR3aa: CASSPVSGFSGNTIYF

j_gene: TRBJ1-1
v_gene: TRBV27
abundance: few
d_gene: TRBD1
CDR3nt: TGTGCCAGCAGTTTATCCATAGGGGGCGTGGGCACTGAAGCTTTCTTT
CDR3aa: CASSLSIGGVGTEAFF

j_gene: TRBJ2-3
v_gene: TRBV6-1
abundance: .
d_gene: .
CDR3nt: TGTGCCAGCAGTGCTACCTTCAGGGCGGGCACAGATACGCAGTATTTT
CDR3aa: CASSATFRAGTDTQYF

j_gene: TRBJ1-1
v_gene: TRBV7-9
abundance: .
d_gene: .
CDR3nt: TGTGCCAGCAGCCCCCGGACAGCTTCTGAAGCTTTCTTT
CDR3aa: CASSPRTASEAFF

j_gene: TRBJ1-6
v_gene: TRBV6-1
abundance: .
d_gene: .
CDR3nt: TGTGCCAGCAGTGAAGGACACTGGAGGAATTCACCCCTCCACTTT
CDR3aa: CASSEGHWRNSPLHF

j_gene: TRBJ2-3
v_gene: TRBV9
abundance: .
d_gene: .
CDR3nt: TGTGCCAGCACTCCGTCGAGCGCAGATACGCAGTATTTT
CDR3aa: CASTPSSADTQYF

j_gene: TRBJ2-7
v_gene: TRBV2
abundance: .
d_gene: TRBD1
CDR3nt: TGTGCCAGCAGGACAGGGGGTCGGCACGAGCAGTACTTC
CDR3aa: CASRTGGRHEQYF

j_gene: TRBJ1-1
v_gene: TRBV21-1
abundance: .
d_gene: .
CDR3nt: TGTGCCAGCAGCAAAGACACCAGAGCTTTCTTT
CDR3aa: CASSKDTRAFF

j_gene: TRBJ2-5
v_gene: TRBV27
abundance: .
d_gene: .
CDR3nt: TGTGCCAGCAGTTTACGGCAGCGGGAGACCCAGTACTTC
CDR3aa: CASSLRQRETQYF

j_gene: TRBJ1-3
v_gene: TRBV28
abundance: .
d_gene: .
CDR3nt: TGTGCCAGTGAGGGGGGGGCCGACTCTGGAAACACCATATATTTT
CDR3aa: CASEGGADSGNTIYF

j_gene: TRBJ1-5
v_gene: TRBV2
abundance: .
d_gene: .
CDR3nt: TGTGCCAGCATAGGTGGAAGGGGGCAGCCCCAGCATTTT
CDR3aa: CASIGGRGQPQHF

j_gene: TRBJ1-2
v_gene: TRBV12-3/TRBV12-4
abundance: .
d_gene: .
CDR3nt: TGTGCCAGCAGACGGTTTTATGGCTACACCTTC
CDR3aa: CASRRFYGYTF

j_gene: TRBJ2-7
v_gene: TRBV5-4
abundance: .
d_gene: TRBD2
CDR3nt: TGTGCCAGCAGCCCGGACGCCGCGGGAGGCTACGAGCAGTACTTC
CDR3aa: CASSPDAAGGYEQYF

j_gene: TRBJ2-7
v_gene: TRBV3-1/TRBV3-2
abundance: .
d_gene: .
CDR3nt: TGTGCCAGCAGCCAAGTTTGGACAGCTAGGGAGCAGTACTTC
CDR3aa: CASSQVWTAREQYF

j_gene: TRBJ2-6
v_gene: TRBV19
abundance: .
d_gene: TRBD1
CDR3nt: TGTGCCAGTAGCCTGACAGGGGGGTTTGGGGCCAACGTCCTGACTTTC
CDR3aa: CASSLTGGFGANVLTF